Below, one TCR beta chain is given with its context. The germline gives CDR1 SNHLY, CDR2 FYNNEI. V lost 3 bases, J lost 0 bases, and 12 bases lay in between. The CDR3 is 16 amino acids. The data were taken from a study of CD8 T cells in Susac syndrome. Reverse transcription of about 0.5 to 1 ug RNA was performed with random hexamers. TCRdb re-called the immunoSEQ multiplex PCR reads with MiXCR, one entry per CDR3 protein. The table lists roughly 130,000 distinct CDR3 sequences, roughly 94% of them singletons. Sequenced: CD4+ T cells from PBMCs. This chain joins TRBV2 and TRBJ1-5, with D tentatively TRBD1 (5 bases). This clonotype was obtained from a human donor with multiple sclerosis. In DNA, the CDR3 is TGTGCCAGCAGTGAGGAGGGACGGATTAGCAATCAGCCCCAGCATTTT. Translating it yields CASSEEGRISNQPQHF.